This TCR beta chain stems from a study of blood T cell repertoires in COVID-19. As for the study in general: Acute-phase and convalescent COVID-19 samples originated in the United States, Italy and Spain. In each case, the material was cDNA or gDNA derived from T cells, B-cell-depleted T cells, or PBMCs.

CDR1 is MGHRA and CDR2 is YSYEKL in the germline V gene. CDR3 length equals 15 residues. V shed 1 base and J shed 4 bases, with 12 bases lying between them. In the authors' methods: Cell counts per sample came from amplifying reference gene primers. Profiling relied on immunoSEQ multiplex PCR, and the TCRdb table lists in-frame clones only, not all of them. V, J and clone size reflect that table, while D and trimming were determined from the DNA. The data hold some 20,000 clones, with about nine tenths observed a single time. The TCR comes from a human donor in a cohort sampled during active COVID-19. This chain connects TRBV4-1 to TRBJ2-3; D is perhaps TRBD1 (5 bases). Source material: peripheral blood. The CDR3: CASSQGGFTADTQYF. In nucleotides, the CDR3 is TGCGCCAGCAGCCAAGGGGGCTTTACCGCAGATACGCAGTATTTT.